This T cell receptor (beta chain) came from a study of beta chain features in type 1 diabetes. Reverse transcription of all isolated RNA meant that expressed TCRB transcripts were sequenced. Produced via immunoSEQ multiplex PCR; TCRdb's table is partial and in-frame only. Seen here are approximately 250,000 clones, 11% observed once, and the top ten hold around 0.018%. Study outcomes and limitations: PCR might favor shorter templates, equally in patients and controls. Naive, central memory and Treg TCRB repertoires appeared more alike in patients than in healthy donors. All four CD4+ subsets of Type 1 diabetes patients contained TCRB CDR3s that were moderately but significantly shorter.

This clone was counted only a few times. Its target is unknown. This specimen includes other DNA sequences encoding the same CDR3. CDR3 length equals 14 residues. Trimming pared 5 bases from V and 2 bases from J, leaving 12 bases between. The germline gives CDR1 SEHNR, CDR2 FQNEAQ (reference sequence). The clonotype was recovered from a man aged 25-40 years with type 1 diabetes. V is TRBV7-9 and J is TRBJ1-1; weak D call: TRBD1 (6 bases). The sample was naive CD4+ T cells from blood. CDR3 loop: CASSPRGGNTEAFF. Written as DNA, the CDR3 is TGTGCCAGCAGCCCCCGGGGGGGCAACACTGAAGCTTTCTTT.